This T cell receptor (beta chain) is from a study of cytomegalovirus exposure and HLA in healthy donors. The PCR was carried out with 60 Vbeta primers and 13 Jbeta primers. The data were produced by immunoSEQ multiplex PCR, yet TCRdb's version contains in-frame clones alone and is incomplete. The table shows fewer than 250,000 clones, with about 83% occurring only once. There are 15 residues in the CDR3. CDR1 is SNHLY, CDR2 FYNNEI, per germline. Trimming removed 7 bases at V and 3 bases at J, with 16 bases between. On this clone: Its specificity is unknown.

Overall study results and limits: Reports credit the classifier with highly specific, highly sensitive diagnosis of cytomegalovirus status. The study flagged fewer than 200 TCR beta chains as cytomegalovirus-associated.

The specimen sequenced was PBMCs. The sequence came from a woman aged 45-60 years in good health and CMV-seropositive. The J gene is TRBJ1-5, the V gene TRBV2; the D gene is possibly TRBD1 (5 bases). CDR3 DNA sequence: TGTGCCAGCACCCCAACTGGGGCCGCCAATCAGCCCCAGCATTTT. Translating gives CASTPTGAANQPQHF.